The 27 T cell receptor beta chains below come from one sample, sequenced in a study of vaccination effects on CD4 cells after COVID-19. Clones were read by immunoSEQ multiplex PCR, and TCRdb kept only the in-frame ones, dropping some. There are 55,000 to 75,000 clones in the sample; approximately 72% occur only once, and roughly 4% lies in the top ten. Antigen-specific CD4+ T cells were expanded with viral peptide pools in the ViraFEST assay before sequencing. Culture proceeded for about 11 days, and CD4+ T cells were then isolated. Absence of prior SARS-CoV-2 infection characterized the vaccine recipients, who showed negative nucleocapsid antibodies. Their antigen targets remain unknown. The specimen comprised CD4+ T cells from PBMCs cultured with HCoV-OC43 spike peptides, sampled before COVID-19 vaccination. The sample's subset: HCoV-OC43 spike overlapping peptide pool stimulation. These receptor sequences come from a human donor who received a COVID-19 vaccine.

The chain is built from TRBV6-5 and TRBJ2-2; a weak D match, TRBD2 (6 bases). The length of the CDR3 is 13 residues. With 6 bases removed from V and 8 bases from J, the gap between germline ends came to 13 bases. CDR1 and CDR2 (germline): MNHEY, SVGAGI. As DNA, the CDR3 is TGTGCCAGCAGGTGGACTACCACGGGGGAGCTGTTTTTT. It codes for CASRWTTTGELFF.

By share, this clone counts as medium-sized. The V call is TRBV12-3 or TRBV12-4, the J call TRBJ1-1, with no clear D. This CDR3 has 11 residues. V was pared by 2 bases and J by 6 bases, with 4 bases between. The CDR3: CASSLFAEAFF. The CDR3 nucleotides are TGTGCCAGCAGTTTATTCGCTGAAGCTTTCTTT.

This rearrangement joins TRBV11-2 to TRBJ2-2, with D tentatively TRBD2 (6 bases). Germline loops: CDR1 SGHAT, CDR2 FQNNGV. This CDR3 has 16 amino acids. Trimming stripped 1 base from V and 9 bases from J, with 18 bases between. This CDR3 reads CASSLVWTIYERELFF. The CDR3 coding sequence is TGTGCCAGCAGCTTAGTCTGGACTATATACGAAAGGGAGCTGTTTTTT. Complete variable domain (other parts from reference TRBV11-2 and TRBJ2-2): EAGVAQSPRYKIIEKRQSVAFWCNPISGHATLYWYQQILGQGPKLLIQFQNNGVVDDSQLPKDRFSAERLKGVDSTLKIQPAKLEDSAVYLCASSLVWTIYERELFFGEGSRLTVL.

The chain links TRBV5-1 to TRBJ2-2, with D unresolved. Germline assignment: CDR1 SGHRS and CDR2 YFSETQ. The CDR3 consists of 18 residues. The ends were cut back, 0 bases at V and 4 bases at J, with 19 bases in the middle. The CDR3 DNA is TGCGCCAGCAGCTTGGCCGCGAGAATGGGGTCGAGCACCGGGGAGCTGTTTTTT. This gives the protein CASSLAARMGSSTGELFF.

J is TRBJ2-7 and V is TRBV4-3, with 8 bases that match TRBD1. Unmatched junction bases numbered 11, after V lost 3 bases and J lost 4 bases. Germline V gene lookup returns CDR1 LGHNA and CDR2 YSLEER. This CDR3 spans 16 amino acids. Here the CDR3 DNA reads TGCGCCAGCAGCCAGGAGAACCCACAGGGGGAATACGAGCAGTACGTC. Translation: CASSQENPQGEYEQYV.

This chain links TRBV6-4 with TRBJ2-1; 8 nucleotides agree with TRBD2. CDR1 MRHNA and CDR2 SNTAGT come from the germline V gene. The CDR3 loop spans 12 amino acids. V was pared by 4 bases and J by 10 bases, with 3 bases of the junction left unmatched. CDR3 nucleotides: TGTGCCAGCAGTGCCGGGGGGGACGAGCAGTTCTTC. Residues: CASSAGGDEQFF.

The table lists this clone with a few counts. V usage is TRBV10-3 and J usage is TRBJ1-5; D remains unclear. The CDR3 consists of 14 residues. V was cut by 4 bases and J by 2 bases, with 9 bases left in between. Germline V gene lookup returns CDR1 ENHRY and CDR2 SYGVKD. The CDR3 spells CAISAGQGNQPQHF. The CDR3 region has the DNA TGTGCCATCAGTGCTGGGCAGGGCAATCAGCCCCAGCATTTT.

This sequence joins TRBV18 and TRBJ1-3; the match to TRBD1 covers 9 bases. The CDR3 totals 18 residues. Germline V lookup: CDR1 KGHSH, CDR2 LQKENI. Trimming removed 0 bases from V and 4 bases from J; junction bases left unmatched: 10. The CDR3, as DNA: TGTGCCAGCTCACCACCGAGGGGGACAGGGACGGTCGGAAACACCATATATTTT. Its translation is CASSPPRGTGTVGNTIYF.

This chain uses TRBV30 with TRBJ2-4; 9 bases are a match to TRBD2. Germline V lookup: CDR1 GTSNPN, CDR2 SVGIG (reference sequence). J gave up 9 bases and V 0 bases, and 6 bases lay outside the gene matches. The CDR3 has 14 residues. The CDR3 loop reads CAWSVGGGVSIQYF. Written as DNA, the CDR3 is TGTGCCTGGAGTGTTGGCGGGGGGGTAAGCATTCAGTACTTC.

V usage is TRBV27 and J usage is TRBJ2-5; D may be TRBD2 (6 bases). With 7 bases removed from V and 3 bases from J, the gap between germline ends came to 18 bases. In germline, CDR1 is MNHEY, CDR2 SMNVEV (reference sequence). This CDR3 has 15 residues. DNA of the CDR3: TGTGCCAGCACCACCGTAGGGGACTCAAAAGAGACCCAGTACTTC. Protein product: CASTTVGDSKETQYF.

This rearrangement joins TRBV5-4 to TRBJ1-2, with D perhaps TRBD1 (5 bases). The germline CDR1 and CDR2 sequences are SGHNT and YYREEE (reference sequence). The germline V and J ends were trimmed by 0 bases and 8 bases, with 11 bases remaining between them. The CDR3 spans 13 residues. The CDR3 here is CASSLVGAGGYTF. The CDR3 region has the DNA TGTGCCAGCAGCTTGGTAGGGGCTGGAGGCTACACCTTC.

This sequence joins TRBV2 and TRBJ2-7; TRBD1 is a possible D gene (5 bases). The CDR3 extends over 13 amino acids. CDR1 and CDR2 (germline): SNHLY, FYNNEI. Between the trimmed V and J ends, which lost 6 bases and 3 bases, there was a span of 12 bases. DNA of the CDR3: TGTGCCAGCAGGGAGACAGAGTTCTACGAGCAGTACGTC. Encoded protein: CASRETEFYEQYV.

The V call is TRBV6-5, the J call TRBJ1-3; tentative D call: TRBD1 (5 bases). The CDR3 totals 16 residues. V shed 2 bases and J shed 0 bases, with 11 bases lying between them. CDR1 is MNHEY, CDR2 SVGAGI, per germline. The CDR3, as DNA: TGTGCCAGCAGTTACGGGGCGGACGACTCTGGAAACACCATATATTTT. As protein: CASSYGADDSGNTIYF.

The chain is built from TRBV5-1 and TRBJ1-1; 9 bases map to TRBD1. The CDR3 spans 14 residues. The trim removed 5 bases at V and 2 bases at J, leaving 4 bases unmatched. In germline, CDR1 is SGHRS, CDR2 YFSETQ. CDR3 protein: CASRTGGGNTEAFF. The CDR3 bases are TGCGCCAGCAGGACAGGGGGAGGAAACACTGAAGCTTTCTTT. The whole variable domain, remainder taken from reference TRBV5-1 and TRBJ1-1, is KAGVTQTPRYLIKTRGQQVTLSCSPISGHRSVSWYQQTPGQGLQFLFEYFSETQRNKGNFPGRFSGRQFSNSRSEMNVSTLELGDSALYLCASRTGGGNTEAFFGQGTRLTVV.

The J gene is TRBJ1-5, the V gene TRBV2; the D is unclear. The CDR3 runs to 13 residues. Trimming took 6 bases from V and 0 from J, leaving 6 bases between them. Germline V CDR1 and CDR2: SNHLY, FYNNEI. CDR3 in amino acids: CASRGPSNQPQHF. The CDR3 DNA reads TGTGCCAGCAGGGGCCCTAGCAATCAGCCCCAGCATTTT.

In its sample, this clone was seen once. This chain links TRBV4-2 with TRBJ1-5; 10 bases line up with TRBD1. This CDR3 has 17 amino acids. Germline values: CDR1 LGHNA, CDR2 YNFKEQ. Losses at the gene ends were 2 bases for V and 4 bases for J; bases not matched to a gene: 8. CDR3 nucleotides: TGTGCCAGCAGCCAACGAGTGGGACAGGGGACTAATCAGCCCCAGCATTTT. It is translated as CASSQRVGQGTNQPQHF.

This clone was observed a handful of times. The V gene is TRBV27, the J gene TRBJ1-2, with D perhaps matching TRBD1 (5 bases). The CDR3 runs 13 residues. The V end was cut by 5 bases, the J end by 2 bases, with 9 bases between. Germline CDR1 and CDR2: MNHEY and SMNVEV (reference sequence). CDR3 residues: CASSRAGNYGYTF. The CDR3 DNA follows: TGTGCCAGCAGTCGGGCAGGGAACTATGGCTACACCTTC.

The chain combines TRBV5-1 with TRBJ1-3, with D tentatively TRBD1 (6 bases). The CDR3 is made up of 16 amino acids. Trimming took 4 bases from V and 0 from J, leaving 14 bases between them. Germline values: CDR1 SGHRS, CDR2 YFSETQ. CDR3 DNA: TGCGCCAGCAGCACCCGGACAGCGAGCTCTGGAAACACCATATATTTT. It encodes CASSTRTASSGNTIYF.

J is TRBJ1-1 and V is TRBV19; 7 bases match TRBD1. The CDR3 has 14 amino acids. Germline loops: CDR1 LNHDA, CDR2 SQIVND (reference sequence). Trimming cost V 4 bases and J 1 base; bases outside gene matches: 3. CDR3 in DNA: TGTGCCAGTAGTAGGGGACAGCAGAACACTGAAGCTTTCTTT. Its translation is CASSRGQQNTEAFF. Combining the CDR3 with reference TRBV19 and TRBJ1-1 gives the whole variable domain DGGITQSPKYLFRKEGQNVTLSCEQNLNHDAMYWYRQDPGQGLRLIYYSQIVNDFQKGDIAEGYSVSREKKESFPLTVTSAQKNPTAFYLCASSRGQQNTEAFFGQGTRLTVV.

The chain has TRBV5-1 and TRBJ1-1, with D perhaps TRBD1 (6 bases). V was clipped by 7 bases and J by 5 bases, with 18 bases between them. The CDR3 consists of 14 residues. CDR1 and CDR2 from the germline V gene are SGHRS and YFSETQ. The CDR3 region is CASGRWGAVTEAFF. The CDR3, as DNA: TGCGCCAGCGGGCGGTGGGGGGCCGTAACTGAAGCTTTCTTT.

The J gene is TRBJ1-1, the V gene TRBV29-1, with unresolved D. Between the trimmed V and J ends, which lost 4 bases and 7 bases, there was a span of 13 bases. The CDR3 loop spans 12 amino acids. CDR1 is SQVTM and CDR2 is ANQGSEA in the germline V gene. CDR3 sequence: CSVARGSGEAFF. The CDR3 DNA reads TGCAGCGTTGCTCGGGGTAGTGGTGAAGCTTTCTTT.

The CDR3: CASSQNQGINQPQHF. CDR3 nucleotides: TGCGCCAGCAGCCAGAACCAGGGAATCAATCAGCCCCAGCATTTT. This chain uses TRBV4-3 with TRBJ1-5, with D possibly being TRBD1 (5 bases). The germline CDR1 and CDR2 sequences are LGHNA and YSLEER. V was shortened by 3 bases and J by 3 bases, with 12 bases between the two germline ends. The CDR3 loop spans 15 amino acids.

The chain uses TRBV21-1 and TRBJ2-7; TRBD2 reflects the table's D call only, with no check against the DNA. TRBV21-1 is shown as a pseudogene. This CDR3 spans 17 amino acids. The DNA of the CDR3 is TGTGCCAGCAGCAGCGGGGCTCTCCCAGGGAGCTCCTACGAGCAGTACGTC. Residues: CASSSGALPGSSYEQYV.

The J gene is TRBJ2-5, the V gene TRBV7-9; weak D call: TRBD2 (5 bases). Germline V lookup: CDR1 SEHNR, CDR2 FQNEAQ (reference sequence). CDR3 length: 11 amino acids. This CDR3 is CAIASLETQYF. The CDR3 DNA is TGTGCGATAGCTAGCCTGGAGACCCAGTACTTC.

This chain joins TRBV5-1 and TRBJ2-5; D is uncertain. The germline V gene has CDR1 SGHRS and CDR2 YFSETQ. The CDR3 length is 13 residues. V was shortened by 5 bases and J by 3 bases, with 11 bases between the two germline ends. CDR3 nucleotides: TGCGCCAGCAGACCCAGTCCTGAAGAGACCCAGTACTTC. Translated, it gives CASRPSPEETQYF.

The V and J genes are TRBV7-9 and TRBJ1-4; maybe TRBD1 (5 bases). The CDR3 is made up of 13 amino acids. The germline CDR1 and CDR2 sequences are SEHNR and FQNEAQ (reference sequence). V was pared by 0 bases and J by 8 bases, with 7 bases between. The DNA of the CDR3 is TGTGCCAGCAGCTTAGCGGGACCCGAAAAACTGTTTTTT. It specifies CASSLAGPEKLFF.

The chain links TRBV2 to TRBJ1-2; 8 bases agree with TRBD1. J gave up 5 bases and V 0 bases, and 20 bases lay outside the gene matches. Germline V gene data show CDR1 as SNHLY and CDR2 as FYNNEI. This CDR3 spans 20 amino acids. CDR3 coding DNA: TGTGCCAGCAGTGAAGCGGGGGTCAGGGGGCCAAGTGAACCACAATATGGCTACACCTTC. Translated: CASSEAGVRGPSEPQYGYTF.